This is a list of T cell receptor beta chains from one sample in a study of early stage breast cancer tumors. Clones were sequenced by immunoSEQ multiplex PCR, and TCRdb holds only the in-frame ones, with some missing. The table records several thousand clones, about 70% of them present only once. The sample was normal breast tissue next to the tumor. These receptors all stem from a person in their sixties with breast cancer. Both conserved end residues are part of each CDR3. The D gene is left open where the match is weak. Clone size is not always given. Where it is, it says once, few, many or a class for expanded clones.

v_gene: TRBV15
len: 16
abundance: NA
j_gene: TRBJ2-1
d_gene: NA
CDR3aa: CATSRAAPSSYNEQFF
CDR3nt: TGTGCCACCAGCAGAGCCGCACCGAGCTCCTACAATGAGCAGTTCTTC

v_gene: TRBV30
len: 15
abundance: NA
j_gene: TRBJ2-5
d_gene: NA
CDR3aa: CAWSVPQGLGETQYF
CDR3nt: TGTGCCTGGAGTGTACCCCAGGGGCTTGGAGAGACCCAGTACTTC

v_gene: TRBV19
len: 13
abundance: NA
j_gene: TRBJ1-5
d_gene: NA
CDR3aa: CASSITDYQPQHF
CDR3nt: TGTGCCAGTAGTATTACAGACTATCAACCCCAGCATTTT

v_gene: TRBV19
len: 14
abundance: NA
j_gene: TRBJ1-1
d_gene: NA
CDR3aa: CASSSRDISPEAFF
CDR3nt: TGTGCCAGTAGTAGCCGAGACATCAGTCCTGAAGCTTTCTTT

v_gene: TRBV29-1
len: 12
abundance: NA
j_gene: TRBJ1-1
d_gene: NA
CDR3aa: CSVEQGHWEAFF
CDR3nt: TGCAGCGTTGAGCAGGGTCATTGGGAAGCTTTCTTT

v_gene: TRBV4-3
len: 12
abundance: NA
j_gene: TRBJ1-2
d_gene: NA
CDR3aa: CASSQADYGYTF
CDR3nt: TGCGCCAGCAGCCAAGCGGACTATGGCTACACCTTC

v_gene: TRBV4-1
len: 16
abundance: once
j_gene: TRBJ1-2
d_gene: NA
CDR3aa: CASSHRRGRFSYGYTF
CDR3nt: TGCGCCAGCAGCCATCGCAGGGGAAGATTTAGCTATGGCTACACCTTC

v_gene: TRBV5-1
len: 15
abundance: NA
j_gene: TRBJ1-2
d_gene: NA
CDR3aa: CASSGGSPPGGGYTF
CDR3nt: TGCGCCAGCAGCGGGGGCTCCCCGCCCGGGGGGGGCTACACCTTC

v_gene: TRBV12-5
len: 14
abundance: NA
j_gene: TRBJ2-2
d_gene: TRBD2
CDR3aa: CASASGNRPGELFF
CDR3nt: TGTGCTAGTGCTAGCGGGAATCGACCCGGGGAGCTGTTTTTT

v_gene: TRBV29-1
len: 14
abundance: NA
j_gene: TRBJ1-5
d_gene: NA
CDR3aa: CSVADGLSNQPQHF
CDR3nt: TGCAGCGTTGCGGACGGACTTAGCAATCAGCCCCAGCATTTT

v_gene: TRBV10-3
len: 15
abundance: NA
j_gene: TRBJ2-7
d_gene: NA
CDR3aa: CAISEMGGRTYEQYF
CDR3nt: TGTGCCATCAGTGAGATGGGGGGGCGAACCTACGAGCAGTACTTC

v_gene: TRBV7-2
len: 15
abundance: NA
j_gene: TRBJ2-5
d_gene: TRBD1
CDR3aa: CASSSAIGRGETQYF
CDR3nt: TGTGCCAGCAGCTCAGCGATTGGCAGGGGGGAGACCCAGTACTTC

v_gene: TRBV19
len: 14
abundance: NA
j_gene: TRBJ1-1
d_gene: NA
CDR3aa: CASSIGGGYTEAFF
CDR3nt: TGTGCCAGTAGTATAGGCGGGGGGTACACTGAAGCTTTCTTT

v_gene: TRBV11-1
len: 14
abundance: NA
j_gene: TRBJ2-2
d_gene: TRBD2
CDR3aa: CASSGTRGTGELFF
CDR3nt: TGTGCCAGCAGCGGGACTAGGGGCACCGGGGAGCTGTTTTTT

v_gene: TRBV18
len: 17
abundance: NA
j_gene: TRBJ2-3
d_gene: TRBD2
CDR3aa: CASSPSNSGRAGDTQYF
CDR3nt: TGTGCCAGCTCACCTTCGAATAGCGGGAGGGCCGGAGATACGCAGTATTTT

v_gene: TRBV7-9
len: 14
abundance: NA
j_gene: TRBJ2-1
d_gene: NA
CDR3aa: CASSSTADEYEQFF
CDR3nt: TGTGCCAGCAGCTCAACCGCGGATGAGTATGAGCAGTTCTTC

v_gene: TRBV5-8
len: 16
abundance: NA
j_gene: TRBJ1-4
d_gene: TRBD1
CDR3aa: CASSSGQGLSNEKLFF
CDR3nt: TGTGCCAGCAGCTCGGGACAGGGGTTATCTAATGAAAAACTGTTTTTT

v_gene: TRBV6-1
len: 14
abundance: NA
j_gene: TRBJ2-1
d_gene: NA
CDR3aa: CASSEAPFRVEQFF
CDR3nt: TGTGCCAGCAGTGAAGCGCCTTTCAGGGTTGAGCAGTTCTTC

v_gene: TRBV14
len: 11
abundance: NA
j_gene: TRBJ2-7
d_gene: NA
CDR3aa: CASSRDYEQYF
CDR3nt: TGTGCCAGCAGCCGAGATTACGAGCAGTACTTC

v_gene: TRBV10-2
len: 15
abundance: NA
j_gene: TRBJ1-5
d_gene: NA
CDR3aa: CATRVSGNSNQPQHF
CDR3nt: TGCGCCACCAGGGTATCAGGGAATAGCAATCAGCCCCAGCATTTT

v_gene: TRBV7-2
len: 16
abundance: NA
j_gene: TRBJ2-2
d_gene: TRBD2
CDR3aa: CASRYGTSENTGELFF
CDR3nt: TGTGCCAGCAGATATGGGACTAGCGAGAACACCGGGGAGCTGTTTTTT

v_gene: TRBV5-1
len: 15
abundance: NA
j_gene: TRBJ2-5
d_gene: TRBD1
CDR3aa: CASSPGTGERATQYF
CDR3nt: TGCGCCAGCAGCCCCGGGACAGGGGAACGCGCGACCCAGTACTTC

v_gene: TRBV7-3
len: 15
abundance: NA
j_gene: TRBJ2-5
d_gene: TRBD2
CDR3aa: CASSLGGGPQETQYF
CDR3nt: TGTGCCAGCAGCTTAGGCGGGGGGCCTCAAGAGACCCAGTACTTC

v_gene: TRBV7-9
len: 18
abundance: NA
j_gene: TRBJ2-6
d_gene: TRBD1
CDR3aa: CASSRPGQGHSGANVLTF
CDR3nt: TGTGCCAGCAGCCGACCGGGACAGGGGCACTCTGGGGCCAACGTCCTGACTTTC

v_gene: TRBV19
len: 15
abundance: NA
j_gene: TRBJ2-2
d_gene: NA
CDR3aa: CASSILGANTGELFF
CDR3nt: TGTGCCAGTAGTATTTTAGGGGCAAACACCGGGGAGCTGTTTTTT

v_gene: TRBV5-4
len: 15
abundance: medium-sized
j_gene: TRBJ2-2
d_gene: NA
CDR3aa: CASSLSRAASGELFF
CDR3nt: TGTGCCAGCAGCTTGTCGAGGGCGGCCTCAGGGGAGCTGTTTTTT

v_gene: TRBV30
len: 16
abundance: NA
j_gene: TRBJ2-7
d_gene: TRBD2
CDR3aa: CAWSRLAVPLRYEQYF
CDR3nt: TGTGCCTGGAGTAGACTAGCTGTGCCACTTCGGTACGAGCAGTACTTC

v_gene: TRBV28
len: 14
abundance: NA
j_gene: TRBJ1-1
d_gene: NA
CDR3aa: CASRKGVMNTEAFF
CDR3nt: TGTGCCAGCAGGAAGGGGGTCATGAACACTGAAGCTTTCTTT

v_gene: TRBV25-1
len: 15
abundance: NA
j_gene: TRBJ1-1
d_gene: TRBD1
CDR3aa: CASSESNRGPSNAFF
CDR3nt: TGTGCCAGCAGTGAATCGAACAGGGGGCCGAGTAACGCTTTCTTT

v_gene: TRBV6-1
len: 15
abundance: NA
j_gene: TRBJ2-5
d_gene: TRBD1
CDR3aa: CASSEQGAWRETQYF
CDR3nt: TGTGCCAGCAGTGAACAGGGGGCATGGCGGGAGACCCAGTACTTC

v_gene: TRBV29-1
len: 16
abundance: NA
j_gene: TRBJ2-1
d_gene: TRBD2
CDR3aa: CSVGLAGALSYNEQFF
CDR3nt: TGCAGCGTTGGGCTAGCGGGGGCACTCTCCTACAATGAGCAGTTCTTC

v_gene: TRBV6-7
len: 16
abundance: NA
j_gene: TRBJ1-1
d_gene: NA
CDR3aa: CASPIGQGRMNTEAFF
CDR3nt: TGTGCCAGCCCCATAGGGCAGGGCCGGATGAACACTGAAGCTTTCTTT

v_gene: TRBV11-3
len: 19
abundance: NA
j_gene: TRBJ2-4
d_gene: TRBD2
CDR3aa: CASSLGERGRASSQNIQYF
CDR3nt: TGTGCCAGCAGCTTAGGGGAGCGCGGGAGGGCCAGCTCCCAAAACATTCAGTACTTC

v_gene: TRBV19
len: 14
abundance: NA
j_gene: TRBJ2-5
d_gene: TRBD1
CDR3aa: CASSRRTGQETQYF
CDR3nt: TGTGCCAGTAGTCGAAGGACAGGCCAAGAGACCCAGTACTTC

v_gene: TRBV25-1
len: 15
abundance: NA
j_gene: TRBJ1-5
d_gene: NA
CDR3aa: CASSVPRASNQPQHF
CDR3nt: TGTGCCAGCAGTGTCCCCAGGGCGAGCAATCAGCCCCAGCATTTT

v_gene: TRBV10-3
len: 13
abundance: NA
j_gene: TRBJ1-2
d_gene: NA
CDR3aa: CAISEEEGYGYTF
CDR3nt: TGTGCCATCAGCGAGGAGGAGGGCTATGGCTACACCTTC

v_gene: TRBV25-1
len: 16
abundance: NA
j_gene: TRBJ2-3
d_gene: TRBD2
CDR3aa: CASSAGLAGITDTQYF
CDR3nt: TGTGCCAGCAGTGCCGGACTAGCGGGAATCACAGATACGCAGTATTTT

v_gene: TRBV19
len: 14
abundance: medium-sized
j_gene: TRBJ1-2
d_gene: NA
CDR3aa: CASSISAGGYGYTF
CDR3nt: TGTGCCAGTAGTATCAGTGCCGGGGGCTATGGCTACACCTTC

v_gene: TRBV18
len: 16
abundance: NA
j_gene: TRBJ2-5
d_gene: NA
CDR3aa: CASSPATGEGQETQYF
CDR3nt: TGTGCCAGCTCACCCGCGACAGGGGAGGGTCAAGAGACCCAGTACTTC

v_gene: TRBV4-3
len: 14
abundance: NA
j_gene: TRBJ2-7
d_gene: NA
CDR3aa: CASSQGREPYEQYF
CDR3nt: TGCGCCAGCAGCCAAGGCCGGGAGCCCTACGAGCAGTACTTC

v_gene: TRBV21-1
len: 16
abundance: NA
j_gene: TRBJ2-7
d_gene: NA
CDR3aa: CASSKTPDREYYEQYF
CDR3nt: TGTGCCAGCAGCAAAACTCCCGACAGGGAATACTACGAGCAGTACTTC

v_gene: TRBV6-6
len: 16
abundance: NA
j_gene: TRBJ1-5
d_gene: TRBD1
CDR3aa: CASSPGGTGGNQPQHF
CDR3nt: TGTGCCAGCAGTCCCGGGGGGACAGGAGGCAATCAGCCCCAGCATTTT

v_gene: TRBV9
len: 18
abundance: NA
j_gene: TRBJ2-1
d_gene: TRBD2
CDR3aa: CASSDGTSGRVFRNEQFF
CDR3nt: TGTGCCAGCAGCGACGGTACTAGCGGGAGGGTATTTAGGAATGAGCAGTTCTTC

v_gene: TRBV4-3
len: 19
abundance: NA
j_gene: TRBJ2-2
d_gene: TRBD1
CDR3aa: CASSRWDRGLTGDTGELFF
CDR3nt: TGCGCCAGCAGCCGTTGGGACAGGGGGCTCACGGGGGACACCGGGGAGCTGTTTTTT